These 5 T cell receptor beta chains came from one sample sequenced in a study of T cells in narcolepsy. TCRdb's table, derived via immunoSEQ multiplex PCR, lists solely in-frame clones and lacks some. The sample holds almost 25,000 clones, just over 60% seen once. Sequenced material: memory (CD45RA-) CD4+ T cells from blood. Every receptor here comes from a human donor in good health.

In its sample, this clone was seen a few times. One end of the junction does not line up with germline, which may come from a read error. The chain has TRBV7-7 and TRBJ1-6; no definite D call. Germline V lookup: CDR1 SSHAT, CDR2 FNYEAQ (reference sequence). CDR3 length equals 13 residues. This CDR3 is CASSFRVGSPLHF. In nucleotides, the CDR3 is TGTGCTAGCAGCTTTAGGGTGGGGTCACCCCTCCACTTT.

The chain recombines TRBV30 with TRBJ1-6; D is possibly TRBD1 (6 bases). The CDR3 loop spans 17 amino acids. V was cut by 0 bases and J by 10 bases, with 22 bases left in between. Per germline, CDR1 GTSNPN and CDR2 SVGIG (reference sequence). CDR3 coding DNA: TGTGCCTGGAGTGTACCAAGGATCGGCAGGGGAAGATCACCCCTCCACTTT. Translating it yields CAWSVPRIGRGRSPLHF.

The chain is built from TRBV15 and TRBJ2-7; D is uncertain. Germline CDR1 is LNHNV and CDR2 is YYDKDF (reference sequence). V lost 8 bases, J lost 0 bases, and 14 bases lay in between. This CDR3 is built from 14 residues. CDR3 DNA sequence: TGTGCCACCCAAGGGCCGGAAAGCTCCTACGAGCAGTACTTC. It encodes CATQGPESSYEQYF. Combining the CDR3 with reference TRBV15 and TRBJ2-7 gives the whole variable domain DAMVIQNPRYQVTQFGKPVTLSCSQTLNHNVMYWYQQKSSQAPKLLFHYYDKDFNNEADTPDNFQSRRPNTSFCFLDIRSPGLGDTAMYLCATQGPESSYEQYFGPGTRLTVT.

Comments on this clone: Its ends do not fully match the called genes, so a read error is possible. CDR3 in amino acids: CAGSLDGRATQYF. CDR3 DNA: TGTGCCGGCAGCTTAGATGGGAGGGCCACGCAGTATTTT. V and J are TRBV11-3 and TRBJ2-3, with 7 positions matching TRBD2. This CDR3 contains 13 residues. Germline assignment: CDR1 SGHNT and CDR2 YENEEA.

The chain couples TRBV5-4 to TRBJ1-1; a possible D gene is TRBD1 (6 bases). Germline V gene data show CDR1 as SGHNT and CDR2 as YYREEE (reference sequence). CDR3 size: 14 residues. Trimming removed 4 bases from V and 1 base from J, with 11 bases in between. CDR3 region: CASSPPGQNTEAFF. DNA for the CDR3: TGTGCCAGCAGCCCGCCGGGACAGAACACTGAAGCTTTCTTT.